The 22 T cell receptor beta chains below all came from one sample that was sequenced in a study of T cell repertoires in cytomegalovirus infection. Via MiXCR, TCRdb re-called the reads, giving one row per CDR3 protein. This sample has approximately 750,000 distinct CDR3 sequences, with roughly a third found just once. Sample: PBMCs. The receptor set was obtained from a human donor in good health (CMV status not recorded). Some clones in this sample may be carry-over from other donors' samples.

The table lists this clonotype with a few counts. The chain carries TRBV12-5 and TRBJ2-2, with TRBD1 matching over 10 bases. CDR1 and CDR2 from the germline V gene are LGHNT and FRNRAP. The CDR3 covers 17 residues. The trim removed 3 bases at V and 3 bases at J, leaving 7 bases unmatched. CDR3 residues: CASGLTPTGGYTGELFF. The CDR3 DNA follows: TGTGCTAGTGGTTTAACCCCGACAGGGGGCTACACCGGGGAGCTGTTTTTT.

The rearrangement links TRBV7-2 to TRBJ1-1; 10 bases map to TRBD1. The germline V gene encodes CDR1 SGHTA and CDR2 FQGNSA. The V gene end was trimmed by 4 bases and the J gene end by 7 bases; junction bases not matched to a gene: 3. This CDR3 contains 13 residues. Here the CDR3 DNA reads TGTGCCAGCAGCTGGACAGGGGGGCTTGAAGCTTTCTTT. Residues: CASSWTGGLEAFF.

This clonotype was detected ten times or more. The J gene is TRBJ2-5, the V gene TRBV10-3; D may be TRBD1 (5 bases). Germline V gene sequence: CDR1 ENHRY, CDR2 SYGVKD. V was trimmed by 3 bases and J by 5 bases, leaving 13 bases between them. The CDR3 has 14 residues. The CDR3 spells CAISDGVRAETQYF. In DNA, the CDR3 is TGTGCCATCAGTGACGGCGTCAGGGCTGAGACCCAGTACTTC.

The sample holds a few counts of this clonotype. The chain links TRBV25-1 to TRBJ1-5, with 9 bases lining up with TRBD1. The CDR3 totals 17 residues. CDR1 is MGHDK, CDR2 SYGVNS, per germline. J was trimmed by 0 bases and V by 7 bases; bases with no gene match: 10. CDR3 sequence reads: CASTPKQGALSNQPQHF. Written as DNA, the CDR3 is TGTGCCAGCACTCCAAAACAGGGGGCCCTTAGCAATCAGCCCCAGCATTTT.

This chain joins TRBV7-8 and TRBJ2-5; 11 bases match TRBD2. This CDR3 spans 16 amino acids. With V trimmed by 4 bases and J by 0 bases, 4 bases remained unmatched. Germline values: CDR1 SGHVS, CDR2 FQNEAQ. As DNA, the CDR3 is TGTGCCAGCAGCTCGACTAGCGGGGCTTACCAAGAGACCCAGTACTTC. Its protein product is CASSSTSGAYQETQYF.

As concerns this clonotype: A much larger clone differs by one base, so this may be a read error. Lacking the conserved final phenylalanine or tryptophan, this CDR3 likely reflects a read error. The V gene is TRBV12-3 or TRBV12-4, the J gene TRBJ2-1; 11 bases map to TRBD2. The CDR3 extends over 17 amino acids. J was trimmed by 6 bases and V by 6 bases; bases with no gene match: 13. The CDR3 reads CASRDALAGVPFNEQFC. Written as DNA, the CDR3 is TGTGCCAGCAGAGACGCACTAGCGGGGGTGCCCTTCAATGAGCAGTTCTGC.

The V and J genes are TRBV25-1 and TRBJ2-5; 15 nucleotides line up with TRBD2. The trim removed 5 bases at V and 5 bases at J, leaving 9 bases unmatched. The CDR3 loop spans 17 amino acids. Germline CDR1 reads MGHDK; CDR2 reads SYGVNS. The CDR3: CASSRRTSGGAGETQYF. The CDR3 DNA is TGTGCCAGCAGTCGAAGGACTAGCGGGGGGGCCGGGGAGACCCAGTACTTC.

This clonotype was detected only a few times. CDR3 amino acids: CASSYTNRDRVADLAKNIQYF. The CDR3 nucleotides are TGTGCCAGCAGCTATACCAACCGGGACAGGGTCGCGGACTTAGCCAAAAACATTCAGTACTTC. The chain links TRBV12-3 or TRBV12-4 to TRBJ2-4; 9 bases line up with TRBD1. Trimming took 6 bases from V and 0 from J; bases not matched to a gene: 21. CDR3 length: 21 residues.

The chain has TRBV5-8 and TRBJ2-4; 7 bases align to TRBD1. Germline lookup yields CDR1 SGHTS and CDR2 YDEGEE. The V gene end was trimmed by 0 bases and the J gene end by 0 bases; junction bases not matched to a gene: 3. CDR3 length equals 16 residues. DNA of the CDR3: TGTGCCAGCAGCTTGGGGGACAGCATAGCCAAAAACATTCAGTACTTC. As protein: CASSLGDSIAKNIQYF.

The chain is built from TRBV19 and TRBJ1-1, with D perhaps TRBD1 (6 bases). Between the trimmed V and J ends, which lost 6 bases and 2 bases, there was a span of 19 bases. The CDR3 loop spans 16 amino acids. Germline CDR1 and CDR2: LNHDA and SQIVND (reference sequence). The CDR3 reads CASRTRGGASNTEAFF. In DNA form, the CDR3 reads TGTGCCAGTAGAACCCGAGGGGGGGCAAGTAACACTGAAGCTTTCTTT.

A word on this clonotype: A much larger clone differs by one base, so this may be a read error. The chain carries TRBV5-1 and TRBJ2-1; 7 nucleotides align to TRBD2. V lost 4 bases to trimming and J lost 9 bases; unmatched junction nucleotides: 13. Per the germline V gene, CDR1 is SGHRS and CDR2 is YFSETQ. The CDR3 is 15 residues long. CDR3 sequence: CASSPLAVGQGEQFF. The CDR3 nucleotides are TGCGCCAGCAGCCCCCTAGCGGTGGGGCAGGGTGAGCAGTTCTTC. Full variable domain (outside the CDR3, taken from reference TRBV5-1 and TRBJ2-1): KAGVTQTPRYLIKTRGQQVTLSCSPISGHRSVSWYQQTPGQGLQFLFEYFSETQRNKGNFPGRFSGRQFSNSRSEMNVSTLELGDSALYLCASSPLAVGQGEQFFGPGTRLTVL.

The V gene is TRBV6-2 or TRBV6-3, the J gene TRBJ2-1; D might be TRBD2 (5 bases). The CDR3 is 14 amino acids. The germline gives CDR1 MNHEY, CDR2 SVGEGT. Trimming pared 7 bases from V and 8 bases from J, leaving 18 bases between. The CDR3 region has the DNA TGTGCCAGCACCCCGTCTATTTATAGCGATGAGCAGTTCTTC. This encodes CASTPSIYSDEQFF.

The rearrangement uses TRBV4-1 and TRBJ1-2; D is ambiguous. V lost 0 bases, J lost 5 bases, and 10 bases lay in between. The V gene's germline CDR1 is MGHRA and CDR2 YSYEKL. The CDR3 contains 14 residues. DNA of the CDR3: TGCGCCAGCAGCCAAGATAGGAGGGTATATGGCTACACCTTC. Its translation is CASSQDRRVYGYTF.

The V gene is TRBV2, the J gene TRBJ2-5; a possible D gene is TRBD2 (5 bases). Trimming pared 7 bases from V and 2 bases from J, leaving 8 bases between. Germline V lookup: CDR1 SNHLY, CDR2 FYNNEI. The CDR3 is made up of 12 amino acids. CDR3 DNA sequence: TGTGCCAGCAAGAGGGTTCAAGAGACCCAGTACTTC. Protein: CASKRVQETQYF.

CDR3 protein: CASRDSLHGAFF. The CDR3 DNA is TGTGCCAGCCGGGACAGCCTCCATGGAGCTTTCTTT. V is TRBV7-9 and J is TRBJ1-1; TRBD1 agrees at 7 bases. CDR1 is SEHNR and CDR2 is FQNEAQ in the germline V gene (reference sequence). V lost 8 bases to trimming and J lost 10 bases; unmatched junction nucleotides: 10. This CDR3 contains 12 residues.

This rearrangement joins TRBV7-9 to TRBJ1-4, with unresolved D. Trimming removed 7 bases at V and 0 bases at J, with 15 bases between. The CDR3 runs to 16 residues. Germline assignment: CDR1 SEHNR and CDR2 FQNEAQ (reference sequence). The CDR3 loop is CASIDGPQATNEKLFF. The CDR3 nucleotides are TGTGCCAGCATCGATGGACCTCAAGCAACTAATGAAAAACTGTTTTTT.

There are many counts of this clonotype. The chain uses TRBV7-9 and TRBJ2-7; D ambiguous. V was clipped by 3 bases and J by 4 bases, with 7 bases between them. Germline lookup yields CDR1 SEHNR and CDR2 FQNEAQ (reference sequence). This CDR3 comprises 12 residues. CDR3: CASSFDVYEQYF. The DNA of the CDR3 is TGTGCCAGCAGCTTCGACGTATACGAGCAGTACTTC.

Concerning this clonotype itself: This is likely a read error, given that the CDR3 carries no conserved phenylalanine or tryptophan at its end. The chain has TRBV5-1 and TRBJ2-7, with a tentative D call TRBD1 (5 bases). The CDR3 covers 12 residues. Germline assignment: CDR1 SGHRS and CDR2 YFSETQ. Trimming removed 4 bases from V and 5 bases from J, with 10 bases in between. CDR3 sequence reads: CASSPEGDEQYL. The CDR3 nucleotides read TGCGCCAGCAGCCCCGAAGGGGACGAGCAGTACTTA.

The V gene is TRBV20-1, the J gene TRBJ2-7; 10 bases align to TRBD2. Looked up from germline, CDR1 is DFQATT and CDR2 is SNEGSKA (reference sequence). Germline trimming cut 5 bases from V and 2 bases from J; bases unmatched to any gene: 6. This CDR3 spans 14 amino acids. DNA of the CDR3: TGCAGTGCTGTTCCTAGCGGGGGTCCCTACGAGCAGTACTTC. Encoded protein: CSAVPSGGPYEQYF.

Note on this clonotype: The final CDR3 position lacks the conserved phenylalanine or tryptophan, pointing to a likely read error. V gene TRBV12-5 combines with J gene TRBJ2-1, with D maybe TRBD1 (6 bases). CDR1 and CDR2 (germline): LGHNT, FRNRAP. The CDR3 totals 16 residues. CDR3 nucleotides: TGTGCTAGTGGTTTCCAACAAGCAACAGGGCACAATCAGCAGTTCTTA. It specifies CASGFQQATGHNQQFL.

The chain recombines TRBV10-2 with TRBJ2-7; no reliable D call. Germline CDR1 and CDR2: WSHSY and SAAADI. This CDR3 has 17 amino acids. Trimming stripped 4 bases from V and 0 bases from J, with 19 bases between. The CDR3 here is CASSGLSGFHHSYEQYF. Here the CDR3 DNA reads TGCGCCAGCAGTGGGCTCTCCGGATTCCACCACTCCTACGAGCAGTACTTC.

V usage is TRBV27 and J usage is TRBJ1-2; D gene unclear. The CDR3 length is 13 residues. V was trimmed by 0 bases and J by 8 bases, leaving 10 bases between them. The V gene's germline CDR1 is MNHEY and CDR2 SMNVEV (reference sequence). This CDR3 reads CASSLSEFGGYTF. The CDR3 DNA reads TGTGCCAGCAGTTTATCCGAATTCGGGGGCTACACCTTC.